The clone carrying this T cell receptor (beta chain) was recorded at least ten times. Its antigen is not identified. The data were obtained in a study of Graves' ophthalmopathy and Graves' hyperthyroidism. Study-level results: Blood also harbored most expanded thyroid clonotypes above 0.001 frequency.

Germline trimming cut 2 bases from V and 8 bases from J; bases unmatched to any gene: 6. CDR1 is GTSNPN and CDR2 is SVGIG in the germline V gene (reference sequence). The CDR3 contains 14 residues. RNA transcripts were the source from which TCR beta CDR3 regions were amplified. The workflow started with a first-round RT-PCR run with HTBI primers and then moved on to a second-round multiplex PCR. In TCRdb, the multiplex PCR reads were re-called with MiXCR into one record per CDR3 protein. The data contain approximately 500,000 distinct CDR3 sequences, 13% to 15% of them seen just once; the ten biggest clones take up 9.8%.

The sample taken for sequencing was blood. J is TRBJ1-6 and V is TRBV30; 7 positions match TRBD1. The clonotype originates from a young woman with Graves' ophthalmopathy. The CDR3: CAWSSGQDYSPLHF. The CDR3, as DNA: TGTGCCTGGAGTTCCGGACAGGACTATTCACCCCTCCACTTT.